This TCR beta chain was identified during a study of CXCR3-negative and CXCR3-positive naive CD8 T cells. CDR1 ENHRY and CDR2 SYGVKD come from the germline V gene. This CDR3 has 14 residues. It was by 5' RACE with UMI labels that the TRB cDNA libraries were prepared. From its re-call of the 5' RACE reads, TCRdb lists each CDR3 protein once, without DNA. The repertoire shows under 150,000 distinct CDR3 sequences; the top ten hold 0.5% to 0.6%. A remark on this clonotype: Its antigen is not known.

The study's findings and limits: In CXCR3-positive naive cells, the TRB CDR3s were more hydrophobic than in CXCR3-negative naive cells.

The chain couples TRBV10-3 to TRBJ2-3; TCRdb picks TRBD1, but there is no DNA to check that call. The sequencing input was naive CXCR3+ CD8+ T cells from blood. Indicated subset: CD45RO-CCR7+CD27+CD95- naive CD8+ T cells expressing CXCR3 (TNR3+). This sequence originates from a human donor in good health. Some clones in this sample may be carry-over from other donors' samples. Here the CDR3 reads CAISEDRGTDTQYF.